One sample yielded the 29 T cell receptor beta chains listed below, sequenced in a study of blood T cell repertoires in COVID-19. TCRdb's table, derived via immunoSEQ multiplex PCR, lists solely in-frame clones and lacks some. This sample carries some 70,000 clones, around 87% of them seen once, and the ten largest clones take under 7%. Sequencing used peripheral blood. These receptors all come from a middle-aged man with active COVID-19.

The chain uses TRBV6-2 or TRBV6-3 and TRBJ2-2, with a possible D match to TRBD2 (5 bases). V lost 6 bases, J lost 6 bases, and 23 bases lay in between. Germline values: CDR1 MNHEY, CDR2 SVGEGT. The CDR3 runs to 17 residues. For the CDR3, the DNA is TGTGCCAGCAGCGTCCCCATCCGCGCCTACGGGGCCGGGGAGCTGTTTTTT. It codes for CASSVPIRAYGAGELFF.

The chain couples TRBV6-5 to TRBJ1-2; the D gene is possibly TRBD1 (5 bases). The V end was cut by 0 bases, the J end by 4 bases, with 9 bases between. The CDR3 totals 14 residues. The germline CDR1 and CDR2 sequences are MNHEY and SVGAGI. CDR3 sequence reads: CASSYSDSGYGYTF. CDR3 DNA sequence: TGTGCCAGCAGTTACTCCGACAGTGGCTATGGCTACACCTTC.

The V gene is TRBV6-5, the J gene TRBJ2-1; D unresolved. There are 13 residues in the CDR3. Germline V gives CDR1 MNHEY, CDR2 SVGAGI. V gave up 1 base and J gave up 6 bases, with 7 bases separating them. This chain's CDR3 is CASSYFNSNEQFF. For the CDR3, the DNA is TGTGCCAGCAGTTACTTCAATAGCAATGAGCAGTTCTTC.

CDR3 nucleotides: TGCGCCAGCAGAGAGAGGGGGAGCTCCTACAATGAGCAGTTCTTC. Translating it yields CASRERGSSYNEQFF. The chain couples TRBV5-1 to TRBJ2-1, with a weak D call TRBD1 (6 bases). Deletions cut 5 bases from V and 0 bases from J, with 12 bases between. This CDR3 is built from 15 residues. Germline V gives CDR1 SGHRS, CDR2 YFSETQ.

The rearrangement links TRBV28 to TRBJ1-1, with 10 positions matching TRBD1. The CDR3 is 14 residues long. Losses at the gene ends were 6 bases for V and 7 bases for J; bases not matched to a gene: 8. Germline lookup yields CDR1 MDHEN and CDR2 SYDVKM. CDR3 loop: CASSPGTGAGEAFF. The CDR3 bases are TGTGCCAGCAGCCCTGGGACAGGGGCTGGTGAAGCTTTCTTT.

The rearrangement joins TRBV5-5 to TRBJ1-3, with unresolved D. CDR3 length equals 14 residues. Per germline, CDR1 SGHKS and CDR2 YYEKEE (reference sequence). V lost 1 base and J 2 bases, leaving 7 bases between the germline ends. CDR3 region: CASSLYQAGNTIYF. The CDR3 nucleotides are TGTGCCAGCAGCTTGTATCAGGCTGGAAACACCATATATTTT.

This chain uses TRBV11-2 with TRBJ2-2, with D possibly TRBD1 on 5 matching bases. Per the germline V gene, CDR1 is SGHAT and CDR2 is FQNNGV. Trimming took off 2 bases at V and 7 bases at J, with 11 bases between the two ends. The CDR3 is 14 residues long. CDR3 residues: CASSLNFQGGELFF. The CDR3 DNA reads TGTGCCAGCAGCTTAAACTTCCAGGGCGGGGAGCTGTTTTTT.

The genes are TRBV7-3 and TRBJ2-2; no firm D call. Trimming took off 3 bases at V and 4 bases at J, with 6 bases between the two ends. The CDR3 is 13 residues long. Per the germline V gene, CDR1 is SGHTA and CDR2 is FQGTGA. The CDR3 spells CASSFGSTGELFF. The CDR3 DNA is TGTGCCAGCAGCTTTGGCAGCACCGGGGAGCTGTTTTTT.

The rearrangement uses TRBV7-9 and TRBJ2-5; 7 bases fit TRBD2. This CDR3 is built from 16 residues. V shed 0 bases and J 0 bases; nucleotides not matched to a gene: 4. From germline, CDR1 is SEHNR and CDR2 FQNEAQ (reference sequence). CDR3 DNA sequence: TGTGCCAGCAGCTTAGCGGGAGGGCCGTACCAAGAGACCCAGTACTTC. It yields the protein CASSLAGGPYQETQYF.

The chain carries TRBV28 and TRBJ1-2; 7 bases line up with TRBD1. Germline trimming cut 6 bases from V and 7 bases from J; bases unmatched to any gene: 5. The CDR3 runs to 12 residues. Looked up from germline, CDR1 is MDHEN and CDR2 is SYDVKM. CDR3 in amino acids: CASRANRGGYTF. The CDR3, as DNA: TGTGCCAGCAGGGCGAACAGGGGTGGCTACACCTTC.

This clone is a singleton in its sample. This chain joins TRBV12-3 or TRBV12-4 and TRBJ1-5; D is unresolved. The V and J ends lost 4 bases and 9 bases respectively, with 13 bases between them. This CDR3 is built from 13 residues. This CDR3 reads CASSSRVARPQHF. The DNA of the CDR3 is TGTGCCAGCAGTTCACGGGTGGCCAGGCCCCAGCATTTT.

The rearrangement joins TRBV9 to TRBJ1-5; perhaps TRBD1 as D (6 bases). CDR1 is SGDLS and CDR2 is YYNGEE in the germline V gene. This CDR3 comprises 19 residues. V lost 0 bases and J 1 base, leaving 20 bases between the germline ends. DNA for the CDR3: TGTGCCAGCAGCGTAGGGACAAACCAGGGGATAAGGAGCAATCAGCCCCAGCATTTT. It is translated as CASSVGTNQGIRSNQPQHF. The complete variable domain, with remaining parts taken from reference TRBV9 and TRBJ1-5, reads DSGVTQTPKHLITATGQRVTLRCSPRSGDLSVYWYQQSLDQGLQFLIQYYNGEERAKGNILERFSAQQFPDLHSELNLSSLELGDSALYFCASSVGTNQGIRSNQPQHFGDGTRLSIL.

The J gene is TRBJ2-7, the V gene TRBV7-6, with TRBD1 matching over 7 bases. The CDR3 is 15 amino acids. Germline assignment: CDR1 SGHVS and CDR2 FNYEAQ. V gave up 1 base and J gave up 4 bases; unmatched junction bases: 7. CDR3 protein: CASSLETGKRYEQYF. The CDR3 nucleotides are TGTGCCAGCAGCTTAGAGACAGGGAAGCGATACGAGCAGTACTTC.

This chain uses TRBV27 with TRBJ1-3; a possible D gene is TRBD1 (6 bases). Trimming took 3 bases from V and 2 from J, leaving 8 bases between them. Germline CDR1 MNHEY, CDR2 SMNVEV (reference sequence). The CDR3 runs 14 residues. The CDR3 DNA is TGTGCCAGCAGTTTGACAGGTGCTGGAAACACCATATATTTT. Translating it yields CASSLTGAGNTIYF.

V is TRBV19 and J is TRBJ2-2; TRBD1 might be the D (6 bases). V was pared by 1 base and J by 3 bases, with 12 bases between. This CDR3 has 16 residues. Germline V gene lookup returns CDR1 LNHDA and CDR2 SQIVND (reference sequence). The CDR3 spells CASSIGQGMYTGELFF. CDR3 in DNA: TGTGCCAGTAGTATAGGTCAGGGGATGTACACCGGGGAGCTGTTTTTT.

This CDR3 reads CASSPSGGTYEQYF. The CDR3 coding sequence is TGTGCCAGCAGTCCGTCAGGGGGAACCTACGAGCAGTACTTC. The rearrangement uses TRBV7-3 and TRBJ2-7; 7 positions match TRBD1. The germline gives CDR1 SGHTA, CDR2 FQGTGA. Trimming took 6 bases from V and 2 from J; bases not matched to a gene: 7. The CDR3 spans 14 residues.

This clone was counted a single time. The rearrangement joins TRBV12-3 or TRBV12-4 to TRBJ2-5; 7 nucleotides agree with TRBD2. The CDR3 runs to 12 residues. V was clipped by 7 bases and J by 7 bases; unmatched bases: 6. CDR3 amino acids: CASTPGGGTQYF. The CDR3 bases are TGTGCCAGCACGCCTGGCGGGGGGACCCAGTACTTC.

The chain joins TRBV29-1 to TRBJ2-7, with TRBD2 as a possible D gene (6 bases). The V gene's germline CDR1 is SQVTM and CDR2 ANQGSEA. V shed 0 bases and J shed 4 bases, with 13 bases lying between them. This CDR3 is built from 14 residues. The CDR3 here is CSVEDLGGAYEQYF. CDR3 DNA: TGCAGCGTTGAAGATCTAGGCGGGGCTTACGAGCAGTACTTC.

The chain joins TRBV18 to TRBJ1-5; 9 nucleotides line up with TRBD1. CDR1 is KGHSH and CDR2 is LQKENI in the germline V gene. Trimming took 2 bases from V and 6 from J; bases not matched to a gene: 2. The length of the CDR3 is 14 residues. The CDR3 bases are TGTGCCAGCTCACCAGACAGGGGGAGTCAGCCCCAGCATTTT. Protein product: CASSPDRGSQPQHF.

Only one count was recorded for this clone. This sequence joins TRBV6-2 or TRBV6-3 and TRBJ2-5; TRBD2 might be the D (5 bases). CDR1 MNHEY and CDR2 SVGEGT come from the germline V gene. The CDR3 is 15 residues long. V lost 5 bases, J lost 5 bases, and 18 bases lay in between. CDR3 region: CASSPRERGWETQYF. The CDR3 nucleotides are TGTGCCAGCAGTCCCCGGGAAAGAGGGTGGGAGACCCAGTACTTC.

The chain combines TRBV4-3 with TRBJ1-2, with 7 bases lining up with TRBD1. The CDR3 is made up of 16 amino acids. V was pared by 4 bases and J by 2 bases, with 10 bases of the junction left unmatched. Germline V CDR1 and CDR2: LGHNA, YSLEER. CDR3 DNA: TGCGCCAGCAGCCCAGCGACAGGGCCTTGGAACTATGGCTACACCTTC. It is translated as CASSPATGPWNYGYTF.

The rearrangement uses TRBV4-3 and TRBJ2-7; a possible D gene is TRBD1 (6 bases). V lost 1 base and J 2 bases, leaving 12 bases between the germline ends. Germline CDR1 is LGHNA and CDR2 is YSLEER. The CDR3 spans 15 residues. The DNA of the CDR3 is TGCGCCAGCAGCCAAGGCCAGGGGATTACCTACGAGCAGTACTTC. Its protein is CASSQGQGITYEQYF.

The chain recombines TRBV6-2 or TRBV6-3 with TRBJ2-3; tentative D call: TRBD2 (6 bases). Trimming stripped 2 bases from V and 2 bases from J, with 8 bases between. The CDR3 totals 14 residues. Germline loops: CDR1 MNHEY, CDR2 SVGEGT. CDR3 amino acids: CASSYAGLTDTQYF. The CDR3 DNA is TGTGCCAGCAGTTACGCGGGGCTCACAGATACGCAGTATTTT.

The J gene is TRBJ1-1, the V gene TRBV28; D is unclear. V gave up 5 bases and J gave up 1 base, with 11 bases separating them. The germline gives CDR1 MDHEN, CDR2 SYDVKM. The CDR3 runs 14 residues. The CDR3 DNA reads TGTGCCAGCAGTCCCGAGTCCGGGAACACTGAAGCTTTCTTT. Its translation is CASSPESGNTEAFF.

The chain couples TRBV5-1 to TRBJ2-3, with no clear D. The CDR3 extends over 14 amino acids. The germline V gene has CDR1 SGHRS and CDR2 YFSETQ. V shed 3 bases and J shed 0 bases, with 8 bases lying between them. CDR3 residues: CASSSHSSTDTQYF. Here the CDR3 DNA reads TGCGCCAGCAGCTCCCACTCCAGCACAGATACGCAGTATTTT.

The rearrangement joins TRBV28 to TRBJ2-7, with 9 bases that match TRBD1. CDR3 length equals 14 residues. Trimming at V came to 5 bases and at J to 5 bases, leaving 7 bases not matched to a gene. Germline CDR1 MDHEN, CDR2 SYDVKM. The CDR3 spells CASSPGDRDNEQYF. In DNA, the CDR3 is TGTGCCAGCAGTCCGGGGGACAGGGACAACGAGCAGTACTTC.

The rearrangement links TRBV15 to TRBJ2-2, with 7 bases aligning to TRBD1. The V gene end was trimmed by 3 bases and the J gene end by 2 bases; junction bases not matched to a gene: 6. The germline gives CDR1 LNHNV, CDR2 YYDKDF (reference sequence). This CDR3 comprises 16 residues. The CDR3 spells CATSSLGGGNTGELFF. The CDR3 DNA reads as TGTGCCACCAGCAGCCTAGGGGGCGGAAACACCGGGGAGCTGTTTTTT. Full variable domain (rest looked up from reference TRBV15 and TRBJ2-2): DAMVIQNPRYQVTQFGKPVTLSCSQTLNHNVMYWYQQKSSQAPKLLFHYYDKDFNNEADTPDNFQSRRPNTSFCFLDIRSPGLGDTAMYLCATSSLGGGNTGELFFGEGSRLTVL.

V is TRBV7-8 and J is TRBJ2-3, with TRBD2 matching over 8 bases. Germline V gene lookup returns CDR1 SGHVS and CDR2 FQNEAQ. The CDR3 is 16 amino acids. Trimming cost V 6 bases and J 3 bases; bases outside gene matches: 11. The CDR3 region is CASRKGYGGRTDTQYF. The CDR3 region has the DNA TGTGCCAGCAGAAAAGGATACGGCGGGAGGACAGATACGCAGTATTTT.

This chain connects TRBV24-1 to TRBJ2-4; 8 positions agree with TRBD1. Trimming took 6 bases from V and 4 from J; bases not matched to a gene: 1. This CDR3 has 13 amino acids. Germline V gives CDR1 KGHDR, CDR2 SFDVKD. CDR3 region: CATSRQGKNIQYF. Written as DNA, the CDR3 is TGTGCCACCAGTCGACAGGGGAAAAACATTCAGTACTTC.